The present TCR beta chain was sequenced within a study of glioma-infiltrating T cells after dendritic cell vaccination (dated by TCRdb to the mid-2010s). For context, the study as a whole: The cohort included approximately 15 glioblastoma patients drawn from Phase I and II dendritic cell vaccination trials, of whom 9 were newly diagnosed and 6 had recurrent disease. Autologous tumor lysate-pulsed dendritic cell vaccination was administered to the patients between the early 2000s and the early 2010s. To make the vaccine, monocyte-derived dendritic cells were cultured for approximately 7 days with IL-4 and GM-CSF and then pulsed overnight with autologous tumor lysate. Three intradermal dendritic cell vaccine injections were administered to patients at biweekly intervals in the arm below the axilla. In glioblastoma patients vaccinated with dendritic cells, deep sequencing of TCR beta CDR3 regions served to measure the amount of tumor-infiltrating lymphocytes and to compare repertoires between tumor and blood. Survival after dendritic cell vaccination was correlated with TCR sequencing metrics, such as TIL content and the overlap between tumor and blood repertoires. What the research found in general, with its limitations: The three-group TCR overlap response model was characterized as speculative, and prospective validation of the model was stated to be required. After dendritic cell vaccination, a higher estimated pretreatment TIL content predicted longer time to progression and longer overall survival. The cohort was small and heterogeneous, only a few patients had full blood and tumor sets, and even fewer had initial-recurrent tumor pairs. No direct relationship between TCR clonality and survival was found, suggesting that a diverse polyclonal response may matter.

Concerning this clone: The specificity of this receptor is unknown. Base qualities were left out, and no much larger clone turns up one base away.

The immunoSEQ assay amplified TCRB CDR3 regions from roughly 2 micrograms of genomic DNA, or from all available DNA when less than that amount was available. The multiplex PCR employed 60 forward primers targeting TCR V beta segments and 13 reverse primers targeting J beta segments. To estimate reads per starting template, synthetic control templates were spiked into each sample at limiting dilution. The Illumina HiSeq System generated sequencing reads of 87 bp. The original pipeline was this. PCR and sequencing errors were removed by merging closely related sequences with a nearest neighbor algorithm. TCR overlap was measured as the percentage of unique tumor TCR beta sequences also present in the same patient's peripheral blood. TCRdb's version of the immuneACCESS table is confined to in-frame rearrangements and falls short of the full clone set. An unresolved V gene accounts for under half of the shortfall where checked; the remainder is of unknown origin. That table supplies the V and J calls and clone size; D and trimming were determined from the DNA. A total of under 40,000 clones appear in this sample, roughly nine tenths of them only once. Around 2.1% of the sample comes from the top ten.

The CDR3 contains 14 residues, cysteine and phenylalanine counted. The entry retains the CDR3 DNA only, 42 bases that are in frame from base 1. Via the germline V gene, CDR1 is SGHRS and CDR2 YFSETQ. Patients were selected for having adequate residual fresh-frozen tumor tissue and more than two years of available survival data. None of the glioblastoma patients carried an isocitrate dehydrogenase mutation, although molecular status otherwise varied. PBMC were collected before vaccination, two weeks after the third vaccination, and at tumor progression when it occurred. The Qiagen DNeasy Blood extraction Kit was used to extract genomic DNA.

This clonotype originated in a human donor with glioblastoma. Rearrangement joined TRBV5-1 to TRBJ2-5; possibly the D gene is TRBD1, per 7 matching bases. The end of the DNA fits TRBJ2-7 better, so the J call may be wrong. Specimen: blood, collected before dendritic cell vaccination. The DNA sequence is given as TGCGCCAGCAGCGCGGGACAGCCGTCCTACGAGCAGTACTTC. It specifies CASSAGQPSYEQYF.